The entry below describes one T cell receptor beta chain. This sample is drawn from a study of response to subunit inactivated influenza vaccine. TCRdb used MiXCR to reprocess the RT-PCR reads, holding one entry per CDR3 protein. The table shows 560,000 or so distinct CDR3 sequences, with approximately 7.7% occurring only once. This CDR3 comprises 15 residues. CDR1 and CDR2 from the germline V gene are SGHDT and YYEEEE. V trimming: 3 bases; J trimming: 0 bases; junction bases outside the gene matches: 3. The V call is TRBV5-6, the J call TRBJ1-2; TRBD1 matches at 9 bases. The sample here was PBMCs from blood, taken around 2 years after vaccination. The TCR originated in a man aged 50 to 69 who received an inactivated influenza vaccine. The CDR3 sequence: CASSSDRGTNYGYTF. The CDR3 bases are TGTGCCAGCAGCTCCGACAGGGGGACTAACTATGGCTACACCTTC.